The 10 T cell receptor beta chains below were found in one sample sequenced in a study of blood T cell repertoires in COVID-19. The data were produced by immunoSEQ multiplex PCR, yet TCRdb's version contains in-frame clones alone and is incomplete. The sample contains about 240,000 clones, more than 70% of which appear only once. Material: peripheral blood. The source of these receptors is a man older than 75 with acute or convalescent COVID-19.

About this clone: Distinct nucleotide sequences in the sample also encode this CDR3. The chain links TRBV28 to TRBJ1-1; no definite D call. V lost 3 bases, J lost 1 base, and 6 bases lay in between. CDR3 length equals 13 residues. Per germline, CDR1 MDHEN and CDR2 SYDVKM. CDR3 loop: CASSLPGNTEAFF. The DNA for the CDR3 is TGTGCCAGCAGTTTGCCCGGGAACACTGAAGCTTTCTTT.

The chain carries TRBV5-1 and TRBJ2-5; D is unclear. The CDR3 is made up of 14 amino acids. Trimming pared 0 bases from V and 5 bases from J, leaving 11 bases between. Germline assignment: CDR1 SGHRS and CDR2 YFSETQ. The chain's CDR3 is CASSLEEIPETQYF. The CDR3 DNA is TGCGCCAGCAGCTTGGAGGAGATTCCCGAGACCCAGTACTTC.

This chain joins TRBV16 and TRBJ1-1; a possible D gene is TRBD1 (6 bases). V lost 0 bases and J 2 bases, leaving 10 bases between the germline ends. Germline CDR1 KGHSY, CDR2 FQNENV. The CDR3 loop spans 15 amino acids. The CDR3 sequence is CASSQSRTANTEAFF. The CDR3, as DNA: TGTGCCAGCAGCCAATCCCGGACAGCAAACACTGAAGCTTTCTTT.

This clone was recorded only once. The sample holds other DNA sequences that translate to the same CDR3. This chain connects TRBV7-2 to TRBJ1-2; D unresolved. Between the trimmed V and J ends, which lost 1 base and 2 bases, there was a span of 8 bases. The CDR3 sequence is 14 residues long. Germline CDR1 reads SGHTA; CDR2 reads FQGNSA. The CDR3 DNA is TGTGCCAGCAGCTTAGAGACACCGAACTATGGCTACACCTTC. This gives the protein CASSLETPNYGYTF.

J is TRBJ2-7 and V is TRBV5-1; 11 nucleotides agree with TRBD1. The CDR3 is 16 amino acids. V lost 4 bases, J lost 1 base, and 7 bases stayed unmatched. Per germline, CDR1 SGHRS and CDR2 YFSETQ. CDR3 in amino acids: CASSPFGDRGSYEQYF. The CDR3 nucleotides are TGCGCCAGCAGCCCTTTCGGGGACAGGGGGTCCTACGAGCAGTACTTC.

The CDR3 DNA sequence: TGTGCCAGCAGCGGACTTAACTCTGGAAACACCATATATTTT. Residues: CASSGLNSGNTIYF. J is TRBJ1-3 and V is TRBV9; D not resolved. V lost 3 bases to trimming and J lost 0 bases, with 7 bases between them. Germline V lookup: CDR1 SGDLS, CDR2 YYNGEE. This CDR3 region has 14 residues.

The CDR3 region is CASGPTPNQPQHF. Written as DNA, the CDR3 is TGTGCCAGTGGGCCTACGCCCAATCAGCCCCAGCATTTT. The chain joins TRBV3-1 (or the pseudogene TRBV3-2) to TRBJ1-5; D is ambiguous. CDR1 and CDR2 from the germline V gene are LGHDT and YNNKEL (reference sequence). The CDR3 has 13 amino acids. Trimming shortened V by 9 bases and J by 3 bases, and 12 bases separated the two germline ends.

This clone occurred a few times. V and J are TRBV28 and TRBJ1-3; D unresolved. The CDR3 has 14 amino acids. The V and J ends lost 8 bases and 4 bases respectively, with 15 bases between them. The germline V gene has CDR1 MDHEN and CDR2 SYDVKM. The CDR3, as DNA: TGTGCCAGCTGCGTGGCGACTCCCGGAAACACCATATATTTT. Its translation: CASCVATPGNTIYF. The entire variable domain, with the rest obtained from reference TRBV28 and TRBJ1-3, is as follows: DVKVTQSSRYLVKRTGEKVFLECVQDMDHENMFWYRQDPGLGLRLIYFSYDVKMKEKGDIPEGYSVSREKKERFSLILESASTNQTSMYLCASCVATPGNTIYFGEGSWLTVV.

This chain connects TRBV18 to TRBJ2-7; 8 bases are shared with TRBD1. Germline V gene sequence: CDR1 KGHSH, CDR2 LQKENI. V was clipped by 3 bases and J by 5 bases; unmatched bases: 6. The CDR3 is 14 residues long. The CDR3, as DNA: TGTGCCAGCTCACCGGAGACAGGGGCCCACGAGCAGTACTTC. It translates to CASSPETGAHEQYF.

The rearrangement links TRBV28 to TRBJ2-3; D unresolved. V lost 6 bases and J lost 2, with 9 bases in between. Germline V gene data show CDR1 as MDHEN and CDR2 as SYDVKM. CDR3 length equals 13 residues. The CDR3 region is CASSLSYTDTQYF. As DNA, the CDR3 is TGTGCCAGCAGCCTTAGCTACACAGATACGCAGTATTTT.